This T cell receptor (beta chain) is from a study of blood T cell repertoires in COVID-19. About the study: PBMCs, B-cell-depleted T cells, or T cells provided the cDNA or gDNA that made up the material.

Generated by immunoSEQ multiplex PCR, the TCRdb table keeps only in-frame clones and is missing some. Of 150,000 to 190,000 clones listed, 85% to 90% are singletons. V was shortened by 3 bases and J by 9 bases, with 18 bases between the two germline ends. CDR1 is SGHTA and CDR2 is FQGNSA in the germline V gene. CDR3 length equals 15 residues. Specimen: peripheral blood. The V call is TRBV7-2, the J call TRBJ1-5, with D possibly TRBD1 on 5 matching bases. The source of this sequence is a woman between 40 and 50 years old with acute or convalescent COVID-19. The CDR3 sequence: CASSLPGPRGGPQHF. DNA of the CDR3: TGTGCCAGCAGCTTGCCAGGCCCCCGCGGGGGGCCCCAGCATTTT.